Detailed here is one TCR beta chain. Its specificity is unknown. This PCR relied on a set of 60 Vbeta primers and 13 Jbeta primers. Sequencing was performed with immunoSEQ multiplex PCR; in TCRdb, only in-frame clones are kept and a portion is missing. Counted here are approximately 70,000 clones, less than 80% occurring once; the ten biggest clones make up roughly 8%. These data are taken from a study of cytomegalovirus exposure and HLA in healthy donors. Study results and caveats: Later analysis reportedly placed an Asian-associated ancestry cluster below the roughly 680-donor mean in N-insertions.

This CDR3 region has 14 residues. CDR1 SGHAT and CDR2 FQNNGV come from the germline V gene. V lost 5 bases and J 8 bases, leaving 16 bases between the germline ends. This chain uses TRBV11-2 with TRBJ1-3, with D possibly matching TRBD1 (6 bases). This sequence originates from a man aged 60 to 75 in good health and CMV-seropositive. Sequencing was done on a sample of PBMCs. In DNA, the CDR3 is TGTGCCAGCAGCATACTACAGGGTCGAGACACCATATATTTT. As protein: CASSILQGRDTIYF.